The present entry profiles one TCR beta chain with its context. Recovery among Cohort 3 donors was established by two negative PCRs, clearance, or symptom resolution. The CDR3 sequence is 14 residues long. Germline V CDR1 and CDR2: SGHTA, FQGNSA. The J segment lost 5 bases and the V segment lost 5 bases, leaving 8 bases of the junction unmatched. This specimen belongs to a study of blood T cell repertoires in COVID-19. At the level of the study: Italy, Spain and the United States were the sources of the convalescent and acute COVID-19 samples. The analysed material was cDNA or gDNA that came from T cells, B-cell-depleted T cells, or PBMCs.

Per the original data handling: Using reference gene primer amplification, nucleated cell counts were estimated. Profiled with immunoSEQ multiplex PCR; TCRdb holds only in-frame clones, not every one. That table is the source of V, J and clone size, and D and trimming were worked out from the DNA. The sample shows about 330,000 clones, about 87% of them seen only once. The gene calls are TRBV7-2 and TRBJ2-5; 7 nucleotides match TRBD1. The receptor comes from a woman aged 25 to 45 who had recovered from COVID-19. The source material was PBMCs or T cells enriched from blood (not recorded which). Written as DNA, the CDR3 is TGTGCCAGCAGCACCCGACAGGGTCAGGAGACCCAGTACTTC. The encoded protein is CASSTRQGQETQYF.